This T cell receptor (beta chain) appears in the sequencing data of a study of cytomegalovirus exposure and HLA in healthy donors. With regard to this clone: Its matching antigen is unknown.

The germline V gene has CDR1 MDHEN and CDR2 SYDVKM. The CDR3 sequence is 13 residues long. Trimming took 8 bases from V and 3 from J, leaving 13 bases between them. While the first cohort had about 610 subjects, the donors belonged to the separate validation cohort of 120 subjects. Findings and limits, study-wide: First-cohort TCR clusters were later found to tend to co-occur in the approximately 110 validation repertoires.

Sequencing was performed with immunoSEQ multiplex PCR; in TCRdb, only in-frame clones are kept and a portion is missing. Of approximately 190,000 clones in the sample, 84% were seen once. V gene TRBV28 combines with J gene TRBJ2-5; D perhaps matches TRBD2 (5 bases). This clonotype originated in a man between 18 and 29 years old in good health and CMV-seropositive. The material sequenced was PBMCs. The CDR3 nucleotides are TGTGCCAGCTCCGACGGGCGGGAAGAGACCCAGTACTTC. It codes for CASSDGREETQYF.